The entry that follows covers one T cell receptor (beta chain) sequence. Its antigen remains unknown. This sample was taken from a study of cytomegalovirus exposure and HLA in healthy donors. Study-wide background: The platform used for the approximately 130 validation repertoires matched that of the approximately 710 first-cohort repertoires, a later analysis reported.

Germline V gene sequence: CDR1 SGDLS, CDR2 YYNGEE. Trimming left V 0 bases short and J 2 bases short, with 11 bases between. CDR3 size: 16 residues. The donors were part of the validation cohort of 120 subjects. That cohort was separate from the first cohort, which comprised fewer than 800 subjects. Points from the study as a whole: Most TCR sequences were uncommon, yet certain public TCRs appeared in many donors. A classifier reportedly called cytomegalovirus status with high sensitivity and specificity.

Produced via immunoSEQ multiplex PCR; TCRdb's table is partial and in-frame only. The data hold 85,000 to 120,000 clones, with just under 95% observed a single time. The V and J genes are TRBV9 and TRBJ2-2, with a possible D match to TRBD1 (5 bases). This receptor was obtained from a woman younger than 30 in good health and CMV-seronegative. The specimen was PBMCs. CDR3 sequence: CASSVGSQGNTGELFF. The CDR3 nucleotides read TGTGCCAGCAGCGTAGGCAGTCAGGGTAACACCGGGGAGCTGTTTTTT.